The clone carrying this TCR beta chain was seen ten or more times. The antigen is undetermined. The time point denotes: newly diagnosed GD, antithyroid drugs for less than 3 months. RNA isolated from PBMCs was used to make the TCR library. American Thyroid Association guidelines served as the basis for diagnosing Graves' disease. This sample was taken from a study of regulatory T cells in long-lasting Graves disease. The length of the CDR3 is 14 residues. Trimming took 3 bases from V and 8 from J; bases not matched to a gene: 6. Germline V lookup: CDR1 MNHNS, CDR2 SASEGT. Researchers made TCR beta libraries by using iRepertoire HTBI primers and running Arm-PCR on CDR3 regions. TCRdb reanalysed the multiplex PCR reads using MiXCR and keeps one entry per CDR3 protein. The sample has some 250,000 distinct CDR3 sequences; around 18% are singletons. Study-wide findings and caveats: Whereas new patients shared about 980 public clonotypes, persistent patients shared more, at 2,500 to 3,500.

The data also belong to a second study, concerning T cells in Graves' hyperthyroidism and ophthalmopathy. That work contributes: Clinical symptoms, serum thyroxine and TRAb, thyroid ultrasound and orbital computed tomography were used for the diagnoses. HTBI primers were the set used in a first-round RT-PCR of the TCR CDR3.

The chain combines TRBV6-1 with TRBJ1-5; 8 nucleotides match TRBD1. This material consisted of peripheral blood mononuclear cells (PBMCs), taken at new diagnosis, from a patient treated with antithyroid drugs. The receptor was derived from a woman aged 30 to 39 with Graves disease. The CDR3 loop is CASSDRTGKEPQHF. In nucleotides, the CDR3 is TGTGCCAGCAGTGACCGGACAGGGAAAGAGCCCCAGCATTTT.